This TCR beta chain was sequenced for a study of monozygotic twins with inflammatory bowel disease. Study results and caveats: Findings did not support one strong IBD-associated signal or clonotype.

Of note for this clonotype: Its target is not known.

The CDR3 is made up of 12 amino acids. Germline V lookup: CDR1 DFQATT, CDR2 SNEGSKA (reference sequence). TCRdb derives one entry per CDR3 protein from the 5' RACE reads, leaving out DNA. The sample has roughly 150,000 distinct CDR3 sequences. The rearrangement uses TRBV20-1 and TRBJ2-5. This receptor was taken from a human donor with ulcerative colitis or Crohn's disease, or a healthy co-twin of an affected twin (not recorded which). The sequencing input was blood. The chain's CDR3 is CSAPLPDETQYF.